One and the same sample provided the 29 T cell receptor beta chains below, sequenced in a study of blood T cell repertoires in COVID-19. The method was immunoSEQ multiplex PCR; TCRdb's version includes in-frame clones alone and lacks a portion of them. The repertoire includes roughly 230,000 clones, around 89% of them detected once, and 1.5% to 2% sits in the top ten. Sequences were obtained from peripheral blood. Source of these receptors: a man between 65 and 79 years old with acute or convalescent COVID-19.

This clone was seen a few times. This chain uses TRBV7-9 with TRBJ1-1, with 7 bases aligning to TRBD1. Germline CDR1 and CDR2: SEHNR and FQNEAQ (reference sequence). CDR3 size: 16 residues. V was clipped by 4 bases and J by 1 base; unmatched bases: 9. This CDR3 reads CASSSGRDSKNTEAFF. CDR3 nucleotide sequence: TGTGCCAGCAGCTCCGGGCGGGACAGCAAGAACACTGAAGCTTTCTTT.

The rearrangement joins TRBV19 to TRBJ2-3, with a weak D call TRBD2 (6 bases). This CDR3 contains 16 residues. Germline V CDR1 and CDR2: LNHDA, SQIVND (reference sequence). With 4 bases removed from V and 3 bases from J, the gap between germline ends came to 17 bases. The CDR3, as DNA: TGTGCCAGTAGTAACCTCGGGTCGGGAGTAACAGATACGCAGTATTTT. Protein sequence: CASSNLGSGVTDTQYF.

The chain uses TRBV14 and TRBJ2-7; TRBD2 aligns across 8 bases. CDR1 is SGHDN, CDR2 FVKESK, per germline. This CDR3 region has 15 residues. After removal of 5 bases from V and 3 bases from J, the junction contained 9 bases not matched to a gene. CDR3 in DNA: TGTGCCAGCAGCTTTGGAGCGGGAGCCCTCTACGAGCAGTACTTC. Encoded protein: CASSFGAGALYEQYF.

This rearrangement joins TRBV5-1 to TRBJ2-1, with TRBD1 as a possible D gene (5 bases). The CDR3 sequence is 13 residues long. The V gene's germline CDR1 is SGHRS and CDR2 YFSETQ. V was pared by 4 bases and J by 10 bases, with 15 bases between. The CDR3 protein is CASSNVGSGEQFF. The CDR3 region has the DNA TGCGCCAGCAGCAACGTGGGGTCAGGGGAGCAGTTCTTC.

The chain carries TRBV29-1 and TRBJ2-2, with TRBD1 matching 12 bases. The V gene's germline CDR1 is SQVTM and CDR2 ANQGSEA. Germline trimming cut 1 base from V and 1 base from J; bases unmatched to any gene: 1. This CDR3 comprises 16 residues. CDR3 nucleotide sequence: TGCAGCGTTGAAGGGGACAGGGGGCTGAACACCGGGGAGCTGTTTTTT. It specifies CSVEGDRGLNTGELFF.

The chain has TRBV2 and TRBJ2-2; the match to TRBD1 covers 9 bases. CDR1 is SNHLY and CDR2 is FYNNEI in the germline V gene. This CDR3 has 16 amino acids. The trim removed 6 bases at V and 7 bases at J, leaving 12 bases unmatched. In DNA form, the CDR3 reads TGTGCCAGCAGGCCAATCGGGACAGGGTCGTACGGGGAGCTGTTTTTT. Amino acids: CASRPIGTGSYGELFF. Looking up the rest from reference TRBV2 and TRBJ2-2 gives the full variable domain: EPEVTQTPSHQVTQMGQEVILRCVPISNHLYFYWYRQILGQKVEFLVSFYNNEISEKSEIFDDQFSVERPDGSNFTLKIRSTKLEDSAMYFCASRPIGTGSYGELFFGEGSRLTVL.

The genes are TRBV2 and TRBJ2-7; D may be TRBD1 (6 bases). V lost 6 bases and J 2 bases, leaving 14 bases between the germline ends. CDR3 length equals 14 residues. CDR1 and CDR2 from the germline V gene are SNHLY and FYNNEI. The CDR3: CASRGDTTTYEQYF. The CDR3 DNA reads TGTGCCAGCAGGGGGGACACCACAACCTACGAGCAGTACTTC.

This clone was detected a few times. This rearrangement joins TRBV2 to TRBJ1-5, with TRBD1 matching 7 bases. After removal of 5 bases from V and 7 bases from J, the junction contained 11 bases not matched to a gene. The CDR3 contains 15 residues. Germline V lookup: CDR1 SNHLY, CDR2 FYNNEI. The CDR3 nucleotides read TGTGCCAGCAGTTCCGAAGGGGGCCGGGAACAGCCCCAGCATTTT. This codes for CASSSEGGREQPQHF.

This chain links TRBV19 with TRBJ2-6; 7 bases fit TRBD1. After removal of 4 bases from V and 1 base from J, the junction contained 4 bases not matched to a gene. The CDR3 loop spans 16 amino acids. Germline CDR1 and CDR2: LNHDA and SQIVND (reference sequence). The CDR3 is CASSRGQTSGANVLTF. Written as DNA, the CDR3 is TGTGCCAGTAGTAGGGGACAGACTTCTGGGGCCAACGTCCTGACTTTC. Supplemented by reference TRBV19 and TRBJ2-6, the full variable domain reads DGGITQSPKYLFRKEGQNVTLSCEQNLNHDAMYWYRQDPGQGLRLIYYSQIVNDFQKGDIAEGYSVSREKKESFPLTVTSAQKNPTAFYLCASSRGQTSGANVLTFGAGSRLTVL.

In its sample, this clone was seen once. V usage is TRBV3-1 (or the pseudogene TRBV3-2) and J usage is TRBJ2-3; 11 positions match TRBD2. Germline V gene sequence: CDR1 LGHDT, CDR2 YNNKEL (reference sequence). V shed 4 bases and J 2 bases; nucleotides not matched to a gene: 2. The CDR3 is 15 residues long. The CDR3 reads CASSRGLADTDTQYF. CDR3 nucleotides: TGTGCCAGCAGCCGGGGACTAGCGGACACAGATACGCAGTATTTT.

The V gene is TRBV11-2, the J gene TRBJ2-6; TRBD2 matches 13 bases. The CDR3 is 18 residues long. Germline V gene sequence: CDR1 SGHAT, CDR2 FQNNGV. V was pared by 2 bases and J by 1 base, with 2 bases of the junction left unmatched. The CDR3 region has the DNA TGTGCCAGCAGCTTACGACTAGCGGGAGGTTCTGGGGCCAACGTCCTGACTTTC. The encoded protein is CASSLRLAGGSGANVLTF.

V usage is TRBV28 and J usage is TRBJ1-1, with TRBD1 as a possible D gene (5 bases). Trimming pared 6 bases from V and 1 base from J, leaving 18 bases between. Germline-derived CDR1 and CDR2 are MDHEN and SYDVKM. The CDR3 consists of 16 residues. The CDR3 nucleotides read TGTGCCAGCAGACCTACCGCAGGGATAGGGAACACTGAAGCTTTCTTT. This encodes CASRPTAGIGNTEAFF.

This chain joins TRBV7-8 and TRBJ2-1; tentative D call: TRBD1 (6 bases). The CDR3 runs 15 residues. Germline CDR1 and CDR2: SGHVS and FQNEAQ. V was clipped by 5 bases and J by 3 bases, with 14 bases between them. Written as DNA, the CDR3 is TGTGCCAGCAGCCCAACTGACAGGATCTACAATGAGCAGTTCTTC. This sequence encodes CASSPTDRIYNEQFF.

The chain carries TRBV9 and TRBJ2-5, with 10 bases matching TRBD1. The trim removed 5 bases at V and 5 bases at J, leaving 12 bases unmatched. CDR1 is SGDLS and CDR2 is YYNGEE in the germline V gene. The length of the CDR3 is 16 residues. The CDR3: CASSTSGTGEWETQYF. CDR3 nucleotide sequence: TGTGCCAGCAGTACCTCCGGGACAGGGGAATGGGAGACCCAGTACTTC.

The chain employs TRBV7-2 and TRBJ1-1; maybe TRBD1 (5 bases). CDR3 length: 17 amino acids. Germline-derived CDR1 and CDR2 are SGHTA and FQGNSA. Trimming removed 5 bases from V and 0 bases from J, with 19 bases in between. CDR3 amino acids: CASSTIRGNPLNTEAFF. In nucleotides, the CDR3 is TGTGCCAGCAGCACAATAAGGGGTAACCCCTTGAACACTGAAGCTTTCTTT.

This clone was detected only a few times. The chain's CDR3 is CASSDLGARTEAFF. In DNA form, the CDR3 reads TGTGCCAGCAGTGATTTGGGGGCACGGACTGAAGCTTTCTTT. The chain joins TRBV25-1 to TRBJ1-1; tentatively, D is TRBD1 (6 bases). V shed 3 bases and J shed 5 bases, with 13 bases lying between them. Germline loops: CDR1 MGHDK, CDR2 SYGVNS. The CDR3 is 14 amino acids.

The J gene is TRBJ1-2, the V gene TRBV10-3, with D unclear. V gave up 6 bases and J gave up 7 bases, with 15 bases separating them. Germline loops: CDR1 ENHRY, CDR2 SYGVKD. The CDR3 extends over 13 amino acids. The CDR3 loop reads CAISVTSSGGYTF. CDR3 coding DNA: TGTGCCATCAGCGTCACCTCATCCGGTGGCTACACCTTC.

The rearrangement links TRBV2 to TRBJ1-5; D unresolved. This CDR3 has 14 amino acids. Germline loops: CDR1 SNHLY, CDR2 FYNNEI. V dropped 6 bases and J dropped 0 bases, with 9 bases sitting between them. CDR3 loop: CASRSGGSNQPQHF. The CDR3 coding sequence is TGTGCCAGCAGATCAGGAGGTAGCAATCAGCCCCAGCATTTT.

The CDR3 loop reads CASSLSQSEKLFF. The DNA for the CDR3 is TGCGCCAGCAGCTTGTCACAGTCTGAAAAACTGTTTTTT. This chain uses TRBV5-1 with TRBJ1-4; no clear D. Trimming pared 1 base from V and 7 bases from J, leaving 8 bases between. The CDR3 is made up of 13 amino acids. Germline V gene lookup returns CDR1 SGHRS and CDR2 YFSETQ.

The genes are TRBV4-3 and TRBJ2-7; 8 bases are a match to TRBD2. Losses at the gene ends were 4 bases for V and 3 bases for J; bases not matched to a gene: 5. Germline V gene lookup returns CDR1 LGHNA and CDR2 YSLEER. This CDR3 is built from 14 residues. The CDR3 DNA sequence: TGCGCCAGCAGCCCCCAGGGGACTAGCTACGAGCAGTACTTC. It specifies CASSPQGTSYEQYF.

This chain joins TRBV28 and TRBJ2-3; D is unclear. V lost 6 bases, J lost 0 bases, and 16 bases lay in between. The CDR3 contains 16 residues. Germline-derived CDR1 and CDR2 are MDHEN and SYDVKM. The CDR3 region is CASSSPGGHSTDTQYF. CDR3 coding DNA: TGTGCCAGCAGCAGCCCGGGTGGCCACAGCACAGATACGCAGTATTTT.

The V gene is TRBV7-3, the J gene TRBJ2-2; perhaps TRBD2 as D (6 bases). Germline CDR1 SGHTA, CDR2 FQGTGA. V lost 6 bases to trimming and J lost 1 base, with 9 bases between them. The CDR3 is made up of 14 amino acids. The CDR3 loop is CASRRGRNTGELFF. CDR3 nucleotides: TGTGCCAGCAGACGGGGGAGGAACACCGGGGAGCTGTTTTTT.

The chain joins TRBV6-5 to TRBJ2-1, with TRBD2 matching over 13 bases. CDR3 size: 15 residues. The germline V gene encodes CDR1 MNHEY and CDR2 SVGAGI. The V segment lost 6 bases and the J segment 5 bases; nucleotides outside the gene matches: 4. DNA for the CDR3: TGTGCCAGCAGCCCAGGACTAGCGGGAGACAATGAGCAGTTCTTC. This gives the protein CASSPGLAGDNEQFF.

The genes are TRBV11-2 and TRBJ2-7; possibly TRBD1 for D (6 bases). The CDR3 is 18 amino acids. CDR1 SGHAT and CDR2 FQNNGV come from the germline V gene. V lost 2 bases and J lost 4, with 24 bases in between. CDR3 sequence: CASSLKGVDSGFPYEQYF. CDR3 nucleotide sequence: TGTGCCAGCAGCTTAAAGGGGGTCGATTCGGGATTCCCATACGAGCAGTACTTC.

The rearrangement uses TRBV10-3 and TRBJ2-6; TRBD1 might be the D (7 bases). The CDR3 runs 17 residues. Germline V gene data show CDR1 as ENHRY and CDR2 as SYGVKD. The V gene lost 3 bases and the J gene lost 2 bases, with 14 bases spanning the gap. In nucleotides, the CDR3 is TGTGCCATCAGTGACTCAGGGGGAGGACCTGGGGCCAACGTCCTGACTTTC. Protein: CAISDSGGGPGANVLTF.

CDR3 sequence (DNA): TGTGCCAGCAGTGGAGCCAGCGGGAGTTACGAGCAGTACTTC. Translated: CASSGASGSYEQYF. V gene TRBV2 combines with J gene TRBJ2-7, with TRBD2 identical over 8 bases. The CDR3 length is 14 residues. From germline, CDR1 is SNHLY and CDR2 FYNNEI. J lost 4 bases, V lost 4 bases, and 6 bases had no gene match.

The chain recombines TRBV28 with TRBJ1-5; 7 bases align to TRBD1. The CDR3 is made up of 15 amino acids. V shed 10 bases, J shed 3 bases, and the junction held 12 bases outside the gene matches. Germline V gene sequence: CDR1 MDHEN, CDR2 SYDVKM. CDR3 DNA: TGTGCCACCACAGGGGTTTTCGTTACCAATCAGCCCCAGCATTTT. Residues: CATTGVFVTNQPQHF.

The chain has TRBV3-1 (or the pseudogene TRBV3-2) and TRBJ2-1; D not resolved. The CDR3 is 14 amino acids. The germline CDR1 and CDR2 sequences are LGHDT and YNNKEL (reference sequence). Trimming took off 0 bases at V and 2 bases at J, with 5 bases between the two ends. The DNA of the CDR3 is TGTGCCAGCAGCCAAGATCCAGCCTACAATGAGCAGTTCTTC. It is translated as CASSQDPAYNEQFF.

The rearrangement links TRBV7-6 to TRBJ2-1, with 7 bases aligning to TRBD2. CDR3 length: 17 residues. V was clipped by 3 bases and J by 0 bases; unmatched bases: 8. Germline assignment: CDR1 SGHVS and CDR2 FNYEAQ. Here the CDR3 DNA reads TGTGCCAGCAGCTTGGGCGGGGGAGCGGGCTCCTACAATGAGCAGTTCTTC. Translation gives CASSLGGGAGSYNEQFF.